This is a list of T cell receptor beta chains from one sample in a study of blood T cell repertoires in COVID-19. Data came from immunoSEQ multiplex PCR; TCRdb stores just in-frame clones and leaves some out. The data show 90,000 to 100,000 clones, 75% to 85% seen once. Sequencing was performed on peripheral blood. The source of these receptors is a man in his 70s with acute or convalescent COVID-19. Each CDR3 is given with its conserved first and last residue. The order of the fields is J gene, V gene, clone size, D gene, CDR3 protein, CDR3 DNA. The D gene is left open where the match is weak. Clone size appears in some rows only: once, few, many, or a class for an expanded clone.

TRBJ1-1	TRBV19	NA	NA	CASSISQDTEAFF	TGTGCCAGTAGTATATCCCAGGACACTGAAGCTTTCTTT
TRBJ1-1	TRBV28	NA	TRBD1	CASSSGTGGTEAFF	TGTGCCAGCAGTTCCGGGACAGGTGGCACTGAAGCTTTCTTT
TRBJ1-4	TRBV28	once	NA	CASSPGGPGEKLFF	TGTGCCAGCAGTCCCGGCGGCCCCGGTGAAAAACTGTTTTTT
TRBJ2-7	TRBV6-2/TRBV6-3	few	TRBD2	CASSEGLAGGYEQYF	TGTGCCAGCAGCGAGGGACTAGCGGGAGGTTACGAGCAGTACTTC
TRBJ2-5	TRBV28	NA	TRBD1	CASRDPGTGRETQYF	TGTGCCAGCAGGGACCCCGGGACAGGGCGAGAGACCCAGTACTTC
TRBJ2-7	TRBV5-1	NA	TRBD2	CASSLQGPSGTRAYEQYF	TGCGCCAGCAGCTTGCAGGGACCTAGCGGGACCCGAGCCTACGAGCAGTACTTC
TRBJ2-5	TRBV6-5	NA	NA	CASSYVSGIQETQYF	TGTGCCAGCAGTTACGTCTCCGGGATCCAAGAGACCCAGTACTTC
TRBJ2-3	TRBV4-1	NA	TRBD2	CASSQVLAGADTQYF	TGCGCCAGCAGCCAAGTCCTAGCGGGAGCGGATACGCAGTATTTT
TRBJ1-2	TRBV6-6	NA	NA	CASSQNPRPYTF	TGTGCCAGCAGTCAGAATCCTAGGCCCTACACCTTC
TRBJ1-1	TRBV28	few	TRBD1	CASSIGTVRLRAFF	TGTGCCAGCAGTATAGGGACAGTTAGATTACGGGCTTTCTTT
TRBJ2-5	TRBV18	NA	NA	CASSPRDQETQYF	TGTGCCAGCTCACCCCGGGACCAAGAGACCCAGTACTTC
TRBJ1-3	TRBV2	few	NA	CASRPAPGGNTIYF	TGTGCCAGCAGACCTGCCCCGGGAGGAAACACCATATATTTT
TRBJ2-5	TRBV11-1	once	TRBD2	CASSSLDWASGETQYF	TGTGCCAGCAGCTCCCTTGACTGGGCTAGCGGAGAGACCCAGTACTTC
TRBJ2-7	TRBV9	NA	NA	CASSVAHGSYEQYF	TGTGCCAGCAGCGTAGCTCACGGCTCCTACGAGCAGTACTTC
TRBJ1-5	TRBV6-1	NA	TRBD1	CASSGGQGARGNQPQHF	TGTGCCAGCAGTGGGGGACAGGGGGCGAGGGGCAATCAGCCCCAGCATTTT
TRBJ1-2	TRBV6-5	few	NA	CASSSTLENYGYTF	TGTGCCAGCAGTTCGACCCTGGAGAACTATGGCTACACCTTC
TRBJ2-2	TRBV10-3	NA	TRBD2	CAISENPIAGGRWELFF	TGTGCCATCAGTGAGAATCCTATAGCGGGAGGCCGATGGGAGCTGTTTTTT
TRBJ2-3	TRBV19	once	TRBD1	CASSMAGGPDTQYF	TGTGCCAGTAGTATGGCAGGGGGCCCAGATACGCAGTATTTT
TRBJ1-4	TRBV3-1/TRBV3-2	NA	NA	CASSQLPGVIGEKLFF	TGTGCCAGCAGCCAACTCCCGGGGGTCATTGGGGAAAAACTGTTTTTT
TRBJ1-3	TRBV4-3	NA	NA	CASSPRNSGYGNTIYF	TGCGCCAGCAGCCCTAGAAACTCGGGGTATGGAAACACCATATATTTT
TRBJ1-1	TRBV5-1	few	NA	CASSPDGQPNTEAFF	TGCGCCAGCAGCCCGGACGGACAGCCGAACACTGAAGCTTTCTTT
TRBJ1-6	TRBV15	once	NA	CATSRVPSGLNSPLHF	TGTGCCACCAGCAGAGTGCCCTCGGGACTAAACTCACCCCTCCACTTT
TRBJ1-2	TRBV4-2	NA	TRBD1	CASSQELPGTGIYGYTF	TGTGCCAGCAGCCAAGAGCTTCCCGGGACAGGGATCTATGGCTACACCTTC
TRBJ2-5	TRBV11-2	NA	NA	CASSFEGTRTYF	TGTGCCAGCAGCTTTGAGGGCACCAGGACCTACTTC
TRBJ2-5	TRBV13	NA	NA	CASSSLGQGGETQYF	TGTGCCAGCAGCTCCCTTGGCCAGGGAGGAGAGACCCAGTACTTC
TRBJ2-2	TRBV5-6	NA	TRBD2	CASRTRPSGPTGELFF	TGTGCCAGCAGAACCCGACCTAGCGGACCCACCGGGGAGCTGTTTTTT
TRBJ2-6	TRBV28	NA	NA	CASSHAGSGANVLTF	TGTGCCAGCAGTCACGCAGGGTCGGGGGCCAACGTCCTGACTTTC
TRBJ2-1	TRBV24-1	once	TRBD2	CATSDPTSGRDNEQFF	TGTGCCACCAGTGACCCTACTAGCGGGAGGGACAATGAGCAGTTCTTC
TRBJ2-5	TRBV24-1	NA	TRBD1	CATEDPGQGSQETQYF	TGTGCCACCGAAGATCCGGGACAGGGGAGTCAAGAGACCCAGTACTTC
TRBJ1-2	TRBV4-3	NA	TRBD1	CASSQDPRQGLGGYTF	TGCGCCAGCAGCCAAGATCCGCGACAGGGGTTGGGGGGCTACACCTTC
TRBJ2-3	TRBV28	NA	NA	CASSLWGRGTDTQYF	TGTGCCAGCAGTTTATGGGGCAGGGGAACAGATACGCAGTATTTT
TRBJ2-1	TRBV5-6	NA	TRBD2	CASSLAGTSRRNEQFF	TGTGCCAGCAGCTTGGCCGGGACTAGCCGCCGTAATGAGCAGTTCTTC
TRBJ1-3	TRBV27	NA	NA	CASSTRGEGNTIYF	TGTGCCAGCAGTACCCGGGGGGAAGGAAACACCATATATTTT
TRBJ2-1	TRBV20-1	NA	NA	CSARGRDEQFF	TGCAGTGCTAGAGGGCGGGATGAGCAGTTCTTC
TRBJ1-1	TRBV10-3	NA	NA	CAIKRELNTEAFF	TGTGCCATCAAGAGGGAGTTGAACACTGAAGCTTTCTTT
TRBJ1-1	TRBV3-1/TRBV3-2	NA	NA	CASSLGGVGSTEAFF	TGTGCCAGCAGCCTCGGGGGGGTCGGTAGCACTGAAGCTTTCTTT
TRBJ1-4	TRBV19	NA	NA	CASSRGGRTNEKLFF	TGTGCCAGTAGTCGCGGCGGCAGAACTAATGAAAAACTGTTTTTT
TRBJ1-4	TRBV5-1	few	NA	CASRTGGAHYEKLFF	TGCGCCAGCAGGACCGGGGGGGCGCATTATGAAAAACTGTTTTTT
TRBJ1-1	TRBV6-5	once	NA	CASSYRGSAAEAFF	TGTGCCAGCAGTTACCGGGGAAGCGCCGCTGAAGCTTTCTTT
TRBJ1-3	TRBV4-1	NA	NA	CASSQDQGMGNTIYF	TGCGCCAGCAGCCAAGATCAGGGGATGGGAAACACCATATATTTT
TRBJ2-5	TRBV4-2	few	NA	CASSQGTTSSQETQYF	TGTGCCAGCAGCCAAGGGACTACCTCATCCCAAGAGACCCAGTACTTC
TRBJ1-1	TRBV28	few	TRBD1	CASSSGTGGDTEAFF	TGTGCCAGCAGTTCGGGGACAGGGGGCGATACTGAAGCTTTCTTT
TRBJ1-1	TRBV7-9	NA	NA	CASSLGSGAPNTEAFF	TGTGCCAGCAGCTTAGGGTCAGGGGCACCTAACACTGAAGCTTTCTTT
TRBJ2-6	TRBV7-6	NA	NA	CASSLSGSGANVLTF	TGTGCCAGCAGCTTATCAGGCTCTGGGGCCAACGTCCTGACTTTC
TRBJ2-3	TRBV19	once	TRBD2	CATKPLAGRGDTQYF	TGTGCCACTAAGCCACTAGCGGGGAGGGGGGATACGCAGTATTTT
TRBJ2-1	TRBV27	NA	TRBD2	CASCAASGLRDEQFF	TGTGCCAGTTGTGCCGCTAGCGGACTAAGGGATGAGCAGTTCTTC
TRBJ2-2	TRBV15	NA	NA	CATSSGTFNTGELFF	TGTGCCACCAGCAGCGGGACTTTCAATACCGGGGAGCTGTTTTTT
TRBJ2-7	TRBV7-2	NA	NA	CASSLRETSLIYEQYF	TGTGCCAGCAGCTTGAGGGAGACTAGTTTAATTTACGAGCAGTACTTC
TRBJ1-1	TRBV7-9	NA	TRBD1	CASSPQGDTEAFF	TGTGCCAGCAGCCCGCAGGGGGACACTGAAGCTTTCTTT
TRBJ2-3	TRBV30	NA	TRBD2	CAWSPGLAETDTQYF	TGTGCCTGGAGTCCCGGACTAGCGGAAACAGATACGCAGTATTTT
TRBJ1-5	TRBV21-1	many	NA	CASSKSKPEDRVVSNQPQHF	TGTGCCAGCAGCAAATCAAAACCGGAGGACAGGGTGGTTAGCAATCAGCCCCAGCATTTT
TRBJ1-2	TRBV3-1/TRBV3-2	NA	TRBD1	CASSPGGTAYGYTF	TGTGCCAGCAGCCCGGGGGGGACAGCCTATGGCTACACCTTC